A selection of T cell receptor beta chains follows, all from one sample in a study of PD-1 blockade in classical Hodgkin lymphoma. TCRdb's copy holds only in-frame clones and misses some; the assay was immunoSEQ multiplex PCR. The sample lists 75,000 to 100,000 clones, around 93% occurring once. Sequencing used peripheral blood mononuclear cells (PBMCs), obtained before the fourth cycle of nivolumab. The receptors were gathered from a human donor with classical Hodgkin lymphoma. Both conserved end residues are part of each CDR3. The order of the fields is clone size, J gene, D gene, V gene, CDR3 protein, CDR3 DNA. A D gene is named only where the DNA matches it firmly. Only part of the rows carry a size: once, few, many, or a class if the clone is expanded.

clone_size: -; j_call: TRBJ2-7; d_call: -; v_call: TRBV28; cdr3_aa: CASYDTGYEQYF; cdr3_nt: TGTGCCAGCTACGACACAGGGTACGAGCAGTACTTC
clone_size: -; j_call: TRBJ1-1; d_call: -; v_call: TRBV15; cdr3_aa: CATSRPPYGEAFF; cdr3_nt: TGTGCCACCAGCAGACCTCCGTATGGTGAAGCTTTCTTT
clone_size: -; j_call: TRBJ2-1; d_call: TRBD2; v_call: TRBV5-1; cdr3_aa: CASSLGTSGYNEQFF; cdr3_nt: TGCGCCAGCAGCCTAGGGACTAGCGGATACAATGAGCAGTTCTTC
clone_size: -; j_call: TRBJ1-1; d_call: TRBD1; v_call: TRBV5-1; cdr3_aa: CASSRTGDSMNTEAFF; cdr3_nt: TGCGCCAGCAGCCGGACAGGGGATTCGATGAACACTGAAGCTTTCTTT
clone_size: -; j_call: TRBJ2-2; d_call: TRBD1; v_call: TRBV4-1; cdr3_aa: CASSQYRGPAGELFF; cdr3_nt: TGCGCCAGCAGCCAATACAGGGGGCCGGCCGGGGAGCTGTTTTTT
clone_size: -; j_call: TRBJ1-1; d_call: -; v_call: TRBV30; cdr3_aa: CAWRLKNTEAFF; cdr3_nt: TGTGCCTGGAGGCTGAAGAACACTGAAGCTTTCTTT
clone_size: -; j_call: TRBJ1-1; d_call: -; v_call: TRBV6-1; cdr3_aa: CASSTPSEAFF; cdr3_nt: TGTGCCAGCAGTACGCCCTCTGAAGCTTTCTTT
clone_size: -; j_call: TRBJ1-1; d_call: -; v_call: TRBV19; cdr3_aa: CASTPGHGTEAFF; cdr3_nt: TGTGCCAGTACCCCAGGTCATGGCACTGAAGCTTTCTTT
clone_size: -; j_call: TRBJ2-5; d_call: -; v_call: TRBV6-5; cdr3_aa: CASSSQGETQYF; cdr3_nt: TGTGCCAGCAGTTCCCAGGGGGAGACCCAGTACTTC
clone_size: -; j_call: TRBJ1-2; d_call: -; v_call: TRBV6-6; cdr3_aa: CASSYDRRPNYGYTF; cdr3_nt: TGTGCCAGCAGTTATGACAGGCGCCCTAACTATGGCTACACCTTC
clone_size: few; j_call: TRBJ1-2; d_call: -; v_call: TRBV18; cdr3_aa: CASSPPASGRVFYGYTF; cdr3_nt: TGTGCCAGCTCACCTCCAGCTTCGGGCAGGGTATTCTATGGCTACACCTTC
clone_size: -; j_call: TRBJ2-3; d_call: TRBD1; v_call: TRBV29-1; cdr3_aa: CSVEPSDRGRADTQYF; cdr3_nt: TGCAGCGTTGAACCATCGGACAGGGGACGGGCAGATACGCAGTATTTT
clone_size: -; j_call: TRBJ2-5; d_call: TRBD2; v_call: TRBV19; cdr3_aa: CASSLTSGRRQETQYF; cdr3_nt: TGTGCCAGTAGCCTAACTAGCGGGAGGAGACAAGAGACCCAGTACTTC
clone_size: once; j_call: TRBJ1-2; d_call: -; v_call: TRBV5-6; cdr3_aa: CASSLVPGDAGYTF; cdr3_nt: TGTGCCAGCAGCTTGGTTCCAGGGGACGCTGGCTACACCTTC
clone_size: -; j_call: TRBJ2-1; d_call: -; v_call: TRBV6-1; cdr3_aa: CASSELRATEQFF; cdr3_nt: TGTGCCAGCAGTGAACTTAGGGCGACTGAGCAGTTCTTC
clone_size: -; j_call: TRBJ2-1; d_call: -; v_call: TRBV21-1; cdr3_aa: CASRSLLAGGGNEQFF; cdr3_nt: TGTGCCAGCAGGAGCTTACTAGCGGGAGGTGGGAATGAGCAGTTCTTC
clone_size: -; j_call: TRBJ2-7; d_call: TRBD2; v_call: TRBV19; cdr3_aa: CASDSGSYEQYF; cdr3_nt: TGTGCCAGTGACAGCGGGAGCTACGAGCAGTACTTC
clone_size: once; j_call: TRBJ1-2; d_call: TRBD1; v_call: TRBV28; cdr3_aa: CASSQPSRGDYGYTF; cdr3_nt: TGTGCCAGCAGCCAACCTTCCAGGGGGGACTATGGCTACACCTTC
clone_size: -; j_call: TRBJ2-5; d_call: TRBD2; v_call: TRBV4-1; cdr3_aa: CASSQENSGMETQYF; cdr3_nt: TGCGCCAGCAGCCAAGAAAATAGCGGGATGGAGACCCAGTACTTC
clone_size: -; j_call: TRBJ1-6; d_call: -; v_call: TRBV2; cdr3_aa: CASSDLGESSSPLHF; cdr3_nt: TGTGCCAGCAGTGATTTGGGGGAATCGAGTTCACCCCTCCACTTT
clone_size: -; j_call: TRBJ1-5; d_call: -; v_call: TRBV7-9; cdr3_aa: CASSPAGSSQPQHF; cdr3_nt: TGTGCCAGCAGTCCCGCGGGGAGTAGTCAGCCCCAGCATTTT